These 14 T cell receptor beta chains originate from one sample sequenced in a study of cytomegalovirus exposure and HLA in healthy donors. Vbeta (60) and Jbeta (13) primers were used in the PCR. The data were produced by immunoSEQ multiplex PCR, yet TCRdb's version contains in-frame clones alone and is incomplete. The data contain more than 130,000 clones, around 77% of them singletons. Sequences were obtained from PBMCs. The source of these receptors is a woman in her forties or fifties in good health and CMV-seronegative.

The chain joins TRBV11-2 to TRBJ1-4; 8 bases fit TRBD1. The J segment lost 7 bases and the V segment lost 5 bases, leaving 6 bases of the junction unmatched. This CDR3 contains 14 residues. Per germline, CDR1 SGHAT and CDR2 FQNNGV. The DNA of the CDR3 is TGTGCCAGCAGCAAGCAGGGGGCTGGTGAAAAACTGTTTTTT. This encodes CASSKQGAGEKLFF.

With regard to this clone: Germline and junction disagree at one end, which may indicate a read error. The chain carries TRBV6-5 and TRBJ2-7; 7 bases match TRBD2. Germline CDR1 MNHEY, CDR2 SVGAGI. This CDR3 comprises 13 residues. The CDR3: CASSYSASGAPNF. The CDR3 region has the DNA TGTGCCAGCAGTTACTCGGCTAGCGGAGCCCCTAACTTC.

Of note for this clone: At one end, the junction sequence differs from germline, possibly due to a read error. The sample holds other DNA sequences that translate to the same CDR3. The chain has TRBV5-1 and TRBJ1-3; D is uncertain. The CDR3 loop spans 13 amino acids. CDR1 is SGHRS and CDR2 is YFSETQ in the germline V gene. In DNA, the CDR3 is TGTGCCAGCAGGCAGGACTCTGGAAACACCATATATTTT. It codes for CASRQDSGNTIYF.

The rearrangement uses TRBV11-2 and TRBJ1-3; D is possibly TRBD1 (5 bases). Deletions cut 5 bases from V and 3 bases from J, with 11 bases between. The CDR3 length is 14 residues. Germline V lookup: CDR1 SGHAT, CDR2 FQNNGV. As DNA, the CDR3 is TGTGCCAGCAGCGTTCCAGGGATTGGAAACACCATATATTTT. Protein: CASSVPGIGNTIYF.

The V call is TRBV30, the J call TRBJ2-1, with a possible D match to TRBD1 (5 bases). The CDR3 is made up of 15 amino acids. Germline V gives CDR1 GTSNPN, CDR2 SVGIG (reference sequence). Trimming shortened V by 5 bases and J by 0 bases, and 14 bases separated the two germline ends. This CDR3 reads CAWGRGGSSYNEQFF. The CDR3 DNA reads TGTGCCTGGGGAAGGGGTGGATCCTCCTACAATGAGCAGTTCTTC.

V gene TRBV9 combines with J gene TRBJ1-3; perhaps TRBD1 as D (6 bases). V was clipped by 4 bases and J by 2 bases, with 13 bases between them. The CDR3 runs to 15 residues. Germline loops: CDR1 SGDLS, CDR2 YYNGEE. CDR3 nucleotide sequence: TGTGCCAGCAGCCCTCGTTCAGGGGCTGGAAACACCATATATTTT. This gives the protein CASSPRSGAGNTIYF.

This chain links TRBV7-8 with TRBJ2-2; D gene unclear. This CDR3 contains 16 residues. Per the germline V gene, CDR1 is SGHVS and CDR2 is FQNEAQ. The V and J ends lost 5 bases and 2 bases respectively, with 15 bases between them. The CDR3 sequence is CASSQSSPRNTGELFF. The CDR3, as DNA: TGTGCCAGCAGCCAGTCTAGTCCTAGAAACACCGGGGAGCTGTTTTTT.

The rearrangement links TRBV7-9 to TRBJ1-4; no reliable D call. V lost 3 bases to trimming and J lost 5 bases, with 10 bases between them. The V gene's germline CDR1 is SEHNR and CDR2 FQNEAQ (reference sequence). This CDR3 has 14 amino acids. CDR3 sequence (DNA): TGTGCCAGCAGCTTTATCAGCGAGAATGAAAAACTGTTTTTT. Translation gives CASSFISENEKLFF.

This clone was seen just once. This chain links TRBV7-2 with TRBJ2-3, with 10 bases matching TRBD2. The CDR3 extends over 16 amino acids. The germline CDR1 and CDR2 sequences are SGHTA and FQGNSA. V was clipped by 6 bases and J by 1 base; unmatched bases: 7. CDR3 nucleotide sequence: TGTGCCAGCAGGGAACAGCGGGGGGGCGGCACAGATACGCAGTATTTT. This codes for CASREQRGGGTDTQYF.

This chain links TRBV7-9 with TRBJ1-4; a possible D gene is TRBD1 (5 bases). CDR1 and CDR2 (germline): SEHNR, FQNEAQ (reference sequence). Trimming left V 3 bases short and J 4 bases short, with 12 bases between. The CDR3 is 15 residues long. The CDR3 here is CASSFTGAYNEKLFF. As DNA, the CDR3 is TGTGCCAGCAGCTTCACAGGAGCCTATAATGAAAAACTGTTTTTT.

The chain recombines TRBV7-2 with TRBJ1-6; D not certain. The CDR3 spans 15 residues. Germline V gene sequence: CDR1 SGHTA, CDR2 FQGNSA. V dropped 6 bases and J dropped 0 bases, with 9 bases sitting between them. CDR3 protein: CASRQYSSYNSPLHF. CDR3 coding DNA: TGTGCCAGCAGGCAATACAGCTCCTATAATTCACCCCTCCACTTT.

The genes are TRBV5-8 and TRBJ2-3; the D gene is possibly TRBD2 (7 bases). The CDR3 runs 15 residues. The germline V gene encodes CDR1 SGHTS and CDR2 YDEGEE. Trimming removed 1 base at V and 6 bases at J, with 15 bases between. For the CDR3, the DNA is TGTGCCAGCAGCTTGAGGAGAGGGGGAGGGGATACGCAGTATTTT. The encoded protein is CASSLRRGGGDTQYF.

This clone has only one observation. The chain couples TRBV27 to TRBJ1-4, with D tentatively TRBD1 (5 bases). Trimming removed 3 bases at V and 8 bases at J, with 16 bases between. Germline V lookup: CDR1 MNHEY, CDR2 SMNVEV (reference sequence). This CDR3 is 15 amino acids long. In DNA form, the CDR3 reads TGTGCCAGCAGTTTCAGATCAGGGTTAAGCGAAAAACTGTTTTTT. It specifies CASSFRSGLSEKLFF.

In DNA, the CDR3 is TGTGCCAGTAGAACTTCCGGGACAGATGACTATGGCTACACCTTC. Translating gives CASRTSGTDDYGYTF. The chain carries TRBV19 and TRBJ1-2; 7 bases agree with TRBD1. CDR3 size: 15 residues. V dropped 6 bases and J dropped 3; count of bases not matched to a gene: 10. Germline-derived CDR1 and CDR2 are LNHDA and SQIVND (reference sequence).